These 11 T cell receptor beta chains share one sample of origin, sequenced in a study of T cells in Graves' hyperthyroidism and ophthalmopathy. TCR beta CDR3 region amplification was performed from RNA transcripts. Primed by the HTBI set, a first-round RT-PCR was run on the TCR CDR3. A single record per CDR3 protein comes from TCRdb applying MiXCR to the multiplex PCR reads. The sample yields 490,000 or so distinct CDR3 sequences, about 46% seen once. What was sequenced was peripheral blood or thyroid tissue (not recorded which). The receptors derive from an adult woman with Graves' disease, either hyperthyroidism or ophthalmopathy (not recorded which).

This clonotype came up once. The rearrangement links TRBV7-7 to TRBJ1-5, with TRBD1 as a possible D gene (5 bases). The V end lost 5 bases, the J end lost 2 bases, and 16 bases lay between the germline ends. CDR1 and CDR2 (germline): SSHAT, FNYEAQ (reference sequence). This CDR3 comprises 16 residues. The CDR3, as DNA: TGTGCCAGCAGCCAAGTAGACCAGGGAGGCAATCAGCCCCAGCATTTT. It codes for CASSQVDQGGNQPQHF. The complete variable domain, with remaining parts taken from reference TRBV7-7 and TRBJ1-5, reads GAGVSQSPRYKVTKRGQDVTLRCDPISSHATLYWYQQALGQGPEFLTYFNYEAQPDKSGLPSDRFSAERPEGSISTLTIQRTEQRDSAMYRCASSQVDQGGNQPQHFGDGTRLSIL.

This clonotype was seen at least ten times. The chain couples TRBV5-1 to TRBJ1-6, with TRBD1 matching over 7 bases. The CDR3 runs to 15 residues. Germline CDR1 and CDR2: SGHRS and YFSETQ. With V trimmed by 2 bases and J by 10 bases, 9 bases remained unmatched. This chain's CDR3 is CASSFLSQGNSPLHF. CDR3 bases: TGCGCCAGCAGCTTCCTTTCACAGGGGAACTCACCCCTCCACTTT.

This clonotype was detected a few times. The V call is TRBV24-1, the J call TRBJ2-1, with 9 bases identical to TRBD2. CDR1 KGHDR and CDR2 SFDVKD come from the germline V gene. This CDR3 has 14 amino acids. The V gene end was trimmed by 4 bases and the J gene end by 6 bases; junction bases not matched to a gene: 3. The CDR3 region is CATSDTSGSNEQFF. Here the CDR3 DNA reads TGTGCCACCAGTGACACTAGCGGGTCCAATGAGCAGTTCTTC.

The chain is built from TRBV7-8 and TRBJ2-7; D is unclear. V was clipped by 4 bases and J by 3 bases, with 10 bases between them. Germline V lookup: CDR1 SGHVS, CDR2 FQNEAQ. The CDR3 runs 13 residues. The CDR3 sequence is CASSSNNGYEQYF. The CDR3 DNA follows: TGTGCCAGCAGCTCAAACAACGGCTACGAGCAGTACTTC.

This clonotype was found many times. The chain joins TRBV7-8 to TRBJ1-1; 9 bases match TRBD1. The CDR3 runs 15 residues. Per the germline V gene, CDR1 is SGHVS and CDR2 is FQNEAQ. The ends lost 5 bases at V and 0 bases at J; junction bases unmatched: 4. For the CDR3, the DNA is TGTGCCAGCAGCACACAGGGGGCACTGAACACTGAAGCTTTCTTT. Protein sequence: CASSTQGALNTEAFF.

This clonotype was recorded at least ten times. The chain recombines TRBV24-1 with TRBJ1-5; 8 positions agree with TRBD1. Per germline, CDR1 KGHDR and CDR2 SFDVKD. The CDR3 sequence is 18 residues long. V gave up 3 bases and J gave up 1 base; unmatched junction bases: 10. In nucleotides, the CDR3 is TGTGCCACCAGTGATCCCGGGACAGGCTATGTAAGCAATCAGCCCCAGCATTTT. Protein product: CATSDPGTGYVSNQPQHF.

A few counts support this clonotype. Just one base apart from a much larger clone, this may be a read error. J is TRBJ1-2 and V is TRBV7-9, with D tentatively TRBD1 (5 bases). The CDR3 spans 13 residues. V was shortened by 5 bases and J by 2 bases, with 9 bases between the two germline ends. CDR1 and CDR2 (germline): SEHNR, FQNEAQ (reference sequence). CDR3 loop: CASSHRDNYGYTF. The CDR3 region has the DNA TGTGCCAGCAGCCACCGGGACAACTATGGCTACACCTTC.

This clonotype was detected ten times or more. CDR3 coding DNA: TGCGCCAGCAGCTTGGTTGCTAGCGGGACGCGGAACGAGCAGTACTTC. Translating gives CASSLVASGTRNEQYF. The V gene is TRBV5-1, the J gene TRBJ2-7; 9 bases are shared with TRBD2. This CDR3 spans 16 amino acids. Germline CDR1 is SGHRS and CDR2 is YFSETQ. V lost 0 bases and J lost 5; bases outside the gene matches: 9.

Concerning this clonotype: Germline is not matched at one junction end, which may reflect a read error. The chain combines TRBV13 with TRBJ2-6, with TRBD2 matching over 14 bases. The CDR3 is made up of 15 amino acids. Germline-derived CDR1 and CDR2 are PRHDT and FYEKMQ (reference sequence). Here the CDR3 reads CASSSGLAGAYVLTF. CDR3 sequence (DNA): TGTGCCAGCAGCTCGGGACTAGCGGGGGCCTACGTCCTGACTTTC. The whole variable domain, remainder taken from reference TRBV13 and TRBJ2-6, is AAGVIQSPRHLIKEKRETATLKCYPIPRHDTVYWYQQGPGQDPQFLISFYEKMQSDKGSIPDRFSAQQFSDYHSELNMSSLELGDSALYFCASSSGLAGAYVLTFGAGSRLTVL.

This clonotype has more than one count but fewer than ten. CDR3 sequence reads: CASRTAGSGANVLTF. In nucleotides, the CDR3 is TGTGCCAGCAGGACCGCGGGATCAGGGGCCAACGTCCTGACTTTC. This chain uses TRBV28 with TRBJ2-6; possibly TRBD2 for D (6 bases). Deletions cut 6 bases from V and 4 bases from J, with 13 bases between. The CDR3 is made up of 15 amino acids. CDR1 is MDHEN, CDR2 SYDVKM, per germline.

The genes are TRBV9 and TRBJ1-2; D is unresolved. This CDR3 is 13 amino acids long. Germline V gene sequence: CDR1 SGDLS, CDR2 YYNGEE. V shed 4 bases and J shed 4 bases, with 11 bases lying between them. CDR3 sequence: CASSHPSGYGYTF. For the CDR3, the DNA is TGTGCCAGCAGCCACCCCTCGGGCTATGGCTACACCTTC.